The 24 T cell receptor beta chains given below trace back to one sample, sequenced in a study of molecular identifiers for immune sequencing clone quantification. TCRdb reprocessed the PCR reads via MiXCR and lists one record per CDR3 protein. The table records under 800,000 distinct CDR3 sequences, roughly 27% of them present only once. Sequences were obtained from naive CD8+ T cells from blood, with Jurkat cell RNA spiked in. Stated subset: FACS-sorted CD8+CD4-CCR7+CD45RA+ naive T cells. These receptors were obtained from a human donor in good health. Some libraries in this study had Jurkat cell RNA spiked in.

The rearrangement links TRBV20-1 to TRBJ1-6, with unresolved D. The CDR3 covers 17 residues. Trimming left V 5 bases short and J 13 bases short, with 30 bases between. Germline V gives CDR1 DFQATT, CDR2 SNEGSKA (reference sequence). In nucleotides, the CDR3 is TGCAGTGCTCGCGCCCCGGCCCTTCTCTTTGGGCCTTCCCCCCTCCACTTT. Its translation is CSARAPALLFGPSPLHF.

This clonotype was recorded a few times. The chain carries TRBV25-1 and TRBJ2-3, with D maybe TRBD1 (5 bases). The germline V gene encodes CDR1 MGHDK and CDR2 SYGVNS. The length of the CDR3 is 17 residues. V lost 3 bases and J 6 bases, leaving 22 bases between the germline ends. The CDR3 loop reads CASSDLLIGQGADTQYF. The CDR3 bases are TGTGCCAGCAGTGACCTCTTGATCGGGCAGGGTGCCGATACGCAGTATTTT.

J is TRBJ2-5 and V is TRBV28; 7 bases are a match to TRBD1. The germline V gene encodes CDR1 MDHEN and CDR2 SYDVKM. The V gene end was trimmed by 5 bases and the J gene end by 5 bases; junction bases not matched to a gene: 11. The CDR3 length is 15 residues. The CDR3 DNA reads TGTGCCAGCAGTGGCAGCCGGACAGGCGGGGAGACCCAGTACTTC. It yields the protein CASSGSRTGGETQYF.

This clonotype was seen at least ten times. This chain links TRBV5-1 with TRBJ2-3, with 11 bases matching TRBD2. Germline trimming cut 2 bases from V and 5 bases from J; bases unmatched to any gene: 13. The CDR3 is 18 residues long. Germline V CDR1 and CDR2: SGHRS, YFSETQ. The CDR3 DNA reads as TGCGCCAGCAGCTTTTCCCCTAGCGGGGGGCCTAGGGGAGATACGCAGTATTTT. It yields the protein CASSFSPSGGPRGDTQYF.

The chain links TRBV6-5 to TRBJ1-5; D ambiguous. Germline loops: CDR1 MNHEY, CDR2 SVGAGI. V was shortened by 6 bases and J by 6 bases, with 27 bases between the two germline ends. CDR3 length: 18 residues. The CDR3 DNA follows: TGTGCCAGCAGAGTCTGTGGAGGGAGGTCGGTCATCTGTCAGCCCCAGCATTTT. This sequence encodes CASRVCGGRSVICQPQHF.

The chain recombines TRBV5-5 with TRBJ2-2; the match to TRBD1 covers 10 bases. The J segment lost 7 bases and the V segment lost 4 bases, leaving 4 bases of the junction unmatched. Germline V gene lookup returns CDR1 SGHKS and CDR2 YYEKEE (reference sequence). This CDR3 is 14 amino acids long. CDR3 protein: CASSTGQGIGELFF. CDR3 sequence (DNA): TGTGCCAGCAGCACGGGACAGGGGATCGGGGAGCTGTTTTTT.

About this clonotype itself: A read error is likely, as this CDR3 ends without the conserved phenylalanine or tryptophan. The CDR3 reads CATSDGDYGYTL. The CDR3 DNA is TGTGCCACCAGTGATGGGGACTATGGCTACACCCTC. The chain employs TRBV24-1 and TRBJ1-2; D not certain. CDR3 size: 12 residues. Germline V gene sequence: CDR1 KGHDR, CDR2 SFDVKD. V was pared by 3 bases and J by 3 bases, with 4 bases between.

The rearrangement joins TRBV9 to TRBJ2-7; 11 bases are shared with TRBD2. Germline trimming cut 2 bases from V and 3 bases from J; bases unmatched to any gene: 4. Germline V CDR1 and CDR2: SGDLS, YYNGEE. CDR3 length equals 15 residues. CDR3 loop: CASSVTSGSVYEQYF. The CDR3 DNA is TGTGCCAGCAGCGTCACTAGCGGGAGTGTCTACGAGCAGTACTTC.

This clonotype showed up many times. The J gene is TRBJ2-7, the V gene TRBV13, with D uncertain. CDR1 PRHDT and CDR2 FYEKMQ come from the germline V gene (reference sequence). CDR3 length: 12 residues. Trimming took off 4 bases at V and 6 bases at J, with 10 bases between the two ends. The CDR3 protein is CASSSQPGEQYF. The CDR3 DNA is TGTGCCAGCAGCTCCCAGCCGGGCGAGCAGTACTTC.

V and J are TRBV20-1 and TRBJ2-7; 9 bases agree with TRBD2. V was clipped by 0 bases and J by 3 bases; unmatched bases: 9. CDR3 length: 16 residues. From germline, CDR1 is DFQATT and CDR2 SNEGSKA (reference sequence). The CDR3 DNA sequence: TGCAGTGCTAGAGATCGAGAGCGGGGGGCCAACTACGAGCAGTACTTC. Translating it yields CSARDRERGANYEQYF.

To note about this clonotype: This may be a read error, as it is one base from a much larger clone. CDR3: CASSPAPYYEQYF. DNA for the CDR3: TGCGCCAGCAGCCCAGCCCCATACTACGAGCAGTACTTC. The chain joins TRBV4-1 to TRBJ2-7; the D is unclear. The CDR3 covers 13 residues. Germline lookup yields CDR1 MGHRA and CDR2 YSYEKL. The germline V and J ends were trimmed by 4 bases and 3 bases, with 10 bases remaining between them.

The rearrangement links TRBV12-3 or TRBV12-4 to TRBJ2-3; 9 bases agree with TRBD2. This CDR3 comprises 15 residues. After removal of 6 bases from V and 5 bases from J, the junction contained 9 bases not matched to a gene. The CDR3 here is CASSQGAGGQDTQYF. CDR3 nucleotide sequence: TGTGCCAGCAGCCAAGGCGCGGGGGGGCAAGATACGCAGTATTTT.

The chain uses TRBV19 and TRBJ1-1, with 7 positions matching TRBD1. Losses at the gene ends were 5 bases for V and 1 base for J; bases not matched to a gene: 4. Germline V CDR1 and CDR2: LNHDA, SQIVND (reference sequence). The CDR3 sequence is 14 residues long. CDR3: CASSEDRRNTEAFF. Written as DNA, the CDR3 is TGTGCCAGTAGTGAGGACAGGAGGAACACTGAAGCTTTCTTT.

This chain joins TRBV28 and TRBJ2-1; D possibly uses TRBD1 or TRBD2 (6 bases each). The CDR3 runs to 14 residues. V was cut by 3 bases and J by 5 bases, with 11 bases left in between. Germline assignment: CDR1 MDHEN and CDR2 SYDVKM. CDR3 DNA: TGTGCCAGCAGTTTCCGGGGGCTCCACAATGAGCAGTTCTTC. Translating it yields CASSFRGLHNEQFF. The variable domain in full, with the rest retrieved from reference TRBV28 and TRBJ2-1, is DVKVTQSSRYLVKRTGEKVFLECVQDMDHENMFWYRQDPGLGLRLIYFSYDVKMKEKGDIPEGYSVSREKKERFSLILESASTNQTSMYLCASSFRGLHNEQFFGPGTRLTVL.

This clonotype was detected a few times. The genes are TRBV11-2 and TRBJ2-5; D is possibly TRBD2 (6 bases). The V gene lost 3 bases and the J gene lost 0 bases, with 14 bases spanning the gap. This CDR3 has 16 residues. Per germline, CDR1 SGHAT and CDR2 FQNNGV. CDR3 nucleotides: TGTGCCAGCAGCTTTGCTGCGGGAATGTACCAAGAGACCCAGTACTTC. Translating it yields CASSFAAGMYQETQYF. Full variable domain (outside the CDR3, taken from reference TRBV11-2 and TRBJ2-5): EAGVAQSPRYKIIEKRQSVAFWCNPISGHATLYWYQQILGQGPKLLIQFQNNGVVDDSQLPKDRFSAERLKGVDSTLKIQPAKLEDSAVYLCASSFAAGMYQETQYFGPGTRLLVL.

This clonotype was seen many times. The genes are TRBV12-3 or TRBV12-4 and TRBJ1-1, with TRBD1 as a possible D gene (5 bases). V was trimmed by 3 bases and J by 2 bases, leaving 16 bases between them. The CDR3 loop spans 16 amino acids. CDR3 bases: TGTGCCAGCAGTTTCTGGCCAGGGCCGGTAAACACTGAAGCTTTCTTT. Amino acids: CASSFWPGPVNTEAFF.

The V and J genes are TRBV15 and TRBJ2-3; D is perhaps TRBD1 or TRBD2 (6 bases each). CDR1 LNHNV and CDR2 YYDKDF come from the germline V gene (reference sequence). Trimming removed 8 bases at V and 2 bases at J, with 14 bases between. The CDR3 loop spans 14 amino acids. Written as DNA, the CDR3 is TGTGCCACCGGAATCCGGGGGCCCACAGATACGCAGTATTTT. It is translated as CATGIRGPTDTQYF.

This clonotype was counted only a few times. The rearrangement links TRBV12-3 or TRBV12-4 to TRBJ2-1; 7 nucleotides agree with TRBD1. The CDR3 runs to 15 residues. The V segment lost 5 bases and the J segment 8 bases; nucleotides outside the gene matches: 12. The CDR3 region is CASSQGTAPFDEQFF. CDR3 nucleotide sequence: TGTGCCAGCAGTCAGGGGACAGCCCCATTCGATGAGCAGTTCTTC.

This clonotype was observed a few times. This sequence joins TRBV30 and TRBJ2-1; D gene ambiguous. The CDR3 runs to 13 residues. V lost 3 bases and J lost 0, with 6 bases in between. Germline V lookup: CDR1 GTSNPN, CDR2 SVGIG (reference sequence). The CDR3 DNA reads TGTGCCTGGAGCCTAAACTCCTACAATGAGCAGTTCTTC. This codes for CAWSLNSYNEQFF.

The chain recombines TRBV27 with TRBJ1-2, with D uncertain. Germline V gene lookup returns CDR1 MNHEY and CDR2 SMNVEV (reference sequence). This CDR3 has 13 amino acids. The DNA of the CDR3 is TGTGCTTGCAGTTTACGGGGAAACTATGGCTACACCTTC. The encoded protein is CACSLRGNYGYTF.

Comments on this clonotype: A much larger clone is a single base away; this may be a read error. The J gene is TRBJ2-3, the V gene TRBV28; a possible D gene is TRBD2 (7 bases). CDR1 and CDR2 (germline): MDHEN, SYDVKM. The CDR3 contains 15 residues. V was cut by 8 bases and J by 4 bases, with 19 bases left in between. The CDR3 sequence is CASRGGREEADTQYF. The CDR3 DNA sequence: TGTGCCAGCCGCGGGGGCAGGGAAGAGGCAGATACGCAGTATTTT.

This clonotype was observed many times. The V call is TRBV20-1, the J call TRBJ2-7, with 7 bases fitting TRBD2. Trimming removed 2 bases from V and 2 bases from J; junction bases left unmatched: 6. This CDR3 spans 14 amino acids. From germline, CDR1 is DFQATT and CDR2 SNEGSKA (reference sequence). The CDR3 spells CSARKLADAYEQYF. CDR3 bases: TGCAGTGCTAGAAAGCTAGCGGATGCCTACGAGCAGTACTTC.

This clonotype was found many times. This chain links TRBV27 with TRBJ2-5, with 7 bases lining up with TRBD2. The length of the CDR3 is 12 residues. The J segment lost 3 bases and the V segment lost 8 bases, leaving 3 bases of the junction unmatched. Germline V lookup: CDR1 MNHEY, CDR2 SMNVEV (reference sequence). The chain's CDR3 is CASGRAEETQYF. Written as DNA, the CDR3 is TGTGCCAGCGGGAGGGCAGAAGAGACCCAGTACTTC.

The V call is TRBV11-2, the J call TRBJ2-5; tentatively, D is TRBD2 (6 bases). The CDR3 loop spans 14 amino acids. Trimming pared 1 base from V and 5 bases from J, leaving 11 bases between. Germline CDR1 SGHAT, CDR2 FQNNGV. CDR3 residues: CASSLGLGGETQYF. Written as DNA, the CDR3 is TGTGCCAGCAGCTTAGGGCTAGGAGGGGAGACCCAGTACTTC.